Described below is a single TCR beta chain sequence and its context. This sample was included in a study of beta chain features in type 1 diabetes. Every isolated RNA sample was fully reverse transcribed, so sequencing captured expressed TCRB transcripts. TCRdb's table, derived via immunoSEQ multiplex PCR, lists solely in-frame clones and lacks some. The sample holds fewer than 500,000 clones, around 14% seen once. The CDR3 runs to 11 residues. Germline V gives CDR1 GTSNPN, CDR2 SVGIG (reference sequence). V dropped 5 bases and J dropped 6 bases, with 10 bases sitting between them. The chain employs TRBV30 and TRBJ1-1; tentatively, D is TRBD1 (5 bases). Sequences were obtained from naive CD4+ T cells from blood. This clonotype originated in a young man in good health. CDR3 bases: TGTGCCTGGCCGGCAGGGTCTGAAGCTTTCTTT. Protein sequence: CAWPAGSEAFF.